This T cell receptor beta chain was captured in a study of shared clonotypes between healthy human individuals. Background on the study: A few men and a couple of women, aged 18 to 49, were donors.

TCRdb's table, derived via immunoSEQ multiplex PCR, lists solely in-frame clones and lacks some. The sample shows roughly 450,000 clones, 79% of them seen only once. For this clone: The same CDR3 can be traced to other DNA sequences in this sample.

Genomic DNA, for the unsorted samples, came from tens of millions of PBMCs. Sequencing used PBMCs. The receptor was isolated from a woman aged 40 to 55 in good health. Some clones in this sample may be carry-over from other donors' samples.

For the CDR3, the DNA is TGCAGCGTTGAATCTAGAGGCACAGATACGCAGTATTTT. This gives the protein CSVESRGTDTQYF. The chain is built from TRBV29-1 and TRBJ2-3; the D is unclear. In germline, CDR1 is SQVTM, CDR2 ANQGSEA. The CDR3 runs to 13 residues. V lost 2 bases and J lost 1, with 7 bases in between.